Following are 25 T cell receptor beta chains from one sample sequenced in a study of blood T cell repertoires in COVID-19. Generated by immunoSEQ multiplex PCR, the TCRdb table keeps only in-frame clones and is missing some. The sample carries around 180,000 clones, about four fifths recorded once. The sample comprised peripheral blood. These receptors all come from an elderly woman with COVID-19, enrolled during active disease.

The chain couples TRBV7-9 to TRBJ2-7, with no clear D. Looked up from germline, CDR1 is SEHNR and CDR2 is FQNEAQ (reference sequence). V was trimmed by 4 bases and J by 3 bases, leaving 4 bases between them. CDR3 length equals 11 residues. The CDR3 nucleotides are TGTGCCAGCAGCTCCGTCTACGAGCAGTACTTC. This gives the protein CASSSVYEQYF.

This clone was seen only a few times. This chain joins TRBV27 and TRBJ2-1; 11 nucleotides agree with TRBD2. The CDR3 contains 15 residues. Unmatched junction bases numbered 7, after V lost 5 bases and J lost 7 bases. CDR1 is MNHEY, CDR2 SMNVEV, per germline (reference sequence). The chain's CDR3 is CASSKRTSGRNEQFF. In DNA, the CDR3 is TGTGCCAGCAGTAAACGGACTAGCGGGCGAAATGAGCAGTTCTTC.

The CDR3 sequence: CASSPGRGNEQFF. CDR3 DNA: TGTGCCAGCAGCCCCGGGCGGGGTAATGAGCAGTTCTTC. This sequence joins TRBV12-3 or TRBV12-4 and TRBJ2-1; D perhaps matches TRBD2 (6 bases). This CDR3 comprises 13 residues. Trimming cost V 6 bases and J 7 bases, with 13 bases left between them.

This chain joins TRBV12-3 or TRBV12-4 and TRBJ2-7, with 7 bases that match TRBD1. Losses at the gene ends were 5 bases for V and 3 bases for J; bases not matched to a gene: 4. CDR3 length equals 13 residues. The CDR3 DNA is TGTGCCAGCAGTCGGACAGGAAGCTACGAGCAGTACTTC. The encoded protein is CASSRTGSYEQYF.

CDR3 region: CASQAGQQITYEQYF. The DNA of the CDR3 is TGTGCCAGCCAAGCAGGACAGCAGATCACCTACGAGCAGTACTTC. V gene TRBV5-4 combines with J gene TRBJ2-7, with a possible D match to TRBD1 (6 bases). Trimming took 7 bases from V and 2 from J, leaving 19 bases between them. The CDR3 is made up of 15 amino acids. Looked up from germline, CDR1 is SGHNT and CDR2 is YYREEE (reference sequence).

The chain combines TRBV4-1 with TRBJ2-1; D might be TRBD2 (6 bases). Germline V gene sequence: CDR1 MGHRA, CDR2 YSYEKL. This CDR3 contains 16 residues. Trimming left V 0 bases short and J 8 bases short, with 17 bases between. CDR3 protein: CASSQDPVGGRHEQFF. The CDR3 DNA follows: TGCGCCAGCAGCCAAGACCCTGTGGGGGGACGGCATGAGCAGTTCTTC.

The J gene is TRBJ1-2, the V gene TRBV24-1; D remains unclear. Trimming took 3 bases from V and 4 from J, leaving 11 bases between them. Germline V lookup: CDR1 KGHDR, CDR2 SFDVKD. The CDR3 loop spans 14 amino acids. CDR3 residues: CATSDNDFLYGYTF. In nucleotides, the CDR3 is TGTGCCACCAGTGATAATGACTTCCTCTATGGCTACACCTTC.

This chain uses TRBV19 with TRBJ2-6, with 7 bases aligning to TRBD1. CDR3 size: 16 residues. Trimming took 6 bases from V and 0 from J; bases not matched to a gene: 5. Germline CDR1 reads LNHDA; CDR2 reads SQIVND (reference sequence). DNA for the CDR3: TGTGCCAGTAGACCTACAGGGGACTCTGGGGCCAACGTCCTGACTTTC. Protein sequence: CASRPTGDSGANVLTF.

This clone was counted once. The genes are TRBV28 and TRBJ1-3, with D possibly TRBD1 on 6 matching bases. The germline V gene has CDR1 MDHEN and CDR2 SYDVKM. The CDR3 loop spans 15 amino acids. V lost 1 base and J 8 bases, leaving 15 bases between the germline ends. CDR3 coding DNA: TGTGCCAGCAGTTTATATATGGGGGCATTGGACACCATATATTTT. This codes for CASSLYMGALDTIYF.

V gene TRBV6-1 combines with J gene TRBJ1-5; 7 nucleotides align to TRBD1. J was trimmed by 0 bases and V by 6 bases; bases with no gene match: 5. This CDR3 region has 15 residues. Germline-derived CDR1 and CDR2 are MNHNS and SASEGT. The CDR3 reads CASRWDRHSNQPQHF. The CDR3 nucleotides read TGTGCCAGCAGATGGGACAGACATAGCAATCAGCCCCAGCATTTT.

The V and J genes are TRBV5-1 and TRBJ2-7, with 11 bases lining up with TRBD1. The CDR3 runs to 15 residues. Losses at the gene ends were 2 bases for V and 3 bases for J; bases not matched to a gene: 4. Germline-derived CDR1 and CDR2 are SGHRS and YFSETQ. The DNA for the CDR3 is TGCGCCAGCAGCTTCAGGACAGGGGGCATCTACGAGCAGTACTTC. Translated: CASSFRTGGIYEQYF.

The CDR3 DNA follows: TGTGCCAGCTCACCACCATGGGGGGAAGGAGACATTCAGTACTTC. As protein: CASSPPWGEGDIQYF. This sequence joins TRBV18 and TRBJ2-4, with D possibly being TRBD2 (6 bases). V was cut by 0 bases and J by 8 bases, with 14 bases left in between. Germline loops: CDR1 KGHSH, CDR2 LQKENI. The CDR3 totals 15 residues.

V is TRBV14 and J is TRBJ1-4; TRBD1 matches 9 bases. CDR3 length equals 14 residues. Germline-derived CDR1 and CDR2 are SGHDN and FVKESK. V was pared by 4 bases and J by 7 bases, with 4 bases of the junction left unmatched. The CDR3 protein is CASSLPGQGEKLFF. As DNA, the CDR3 is TGTGCCAGCAGCCTTCCGGGACAGGGTGAAAAACTGTTTTTT.

The sample holds one count of this clone. The chain employs TRBV7-6 and TRBJ1-4, with 7 bases lining up with TRBD1. Germline loops: CDR1 SGHVS, CDR2 FNYEAQ. The CDR3 extends over 15 amino acids. Trimming took 2 bases from V and 8 from J; bases not matched to a gene: 8. CDR3 sequence (DNA): TGTGCCAGCAGCTTATGGGACAGCCTCGGAGAAAAACTGTTTTTT. The encoded protein is CASSLWDSLGEKLFF.

The chain joins TRBV7-9 to TRBJ2-2; a possible D gene is TRBD2 (5 bases). CDR3 length equals 13 residues. Germline values: CDR1 SEHNR, CDR2 FQNEAQ (reference sequence). V was trimmed by 4 bases and J by 6 bases, leaving 9 bases between them. In DNA form, the CDR3 reads TGTGCCAGCAGCTCGCTCGGGGCCGGGGAGCTGTTTTTT. Its translation: CASSSLGAGELFF.

The chain links TRBV5-1 to TRBJ2-5; 11 nucleotides line up with TRBD2. Germline CDR1 and CDR2: SGHRS and YFSETQ. Germline trimming cut 0 bases from V and 1 base from J; bases unmatched to any gene: 2. CDR3 length: 16 amino acids. The CDR3 sequence is CASSLGLAGPQETQYF. In DNA, the CDR3 is TGCGCCAGCAGCTTGGGACTAGCGGGGCCCCAAGAGACCCAGTACTTC.

This clone has just a few counts. CDR3 DNA sequence: TGTGCCAGCAGCTTAACTTTGACAAGTAACTATGGCTACACCTTC. Protein: CASSLTLTSNYGYTF. This chain links TRBV7-2 with TRBJ1-2; D is undetermined. Germline CDR1 is SGHTA and CDR2 is FQGNSA. This CDR3 has 15 amino acids. The ends were cut back, 2 bases at V and 1 base at J, with 11 bases in the middle.

J is TRBJ2-2 and V is TRBV9; possibly TRBD1 for D (5 bases). Trimming took off 8 bases at V and 0 bases at J, with 8 bases between the two ends. There are 13 residues in the CDR3. Germline assignment: CDR1 SGDLS and CDR2 YYNGEE. CDR3 in amino acids: CASRQTNTGELFF. The CDR3 nucleotides read TGTGCCAGTAGACAGACGAACACCGGGGAGCTGTTTTTT.

The chain combines TRBV27 with TRBJ2-7; D gene ambiguous. Trimming removed 2 bases from V and 0 bases from J, with 8 bases in between. The CDR3 spans 14 residues. Germline V lookup: CDR1 MNHEY, CDR2 SMNVEV (reference sequence). Here the CDR3 DNA reads TGTGCCAGCAGTTTAGCGGCCCCCTCCTACGAGCAGTACTTC. It codes for CASSLAAPSYEQYF.

The rearrangement links TRBV11-1 to TRBJ2-7; weak D call: TRBD1 (5 bases). Trimming stripped 5 bases from V and 6 bases from J, with 17 bases between. The germline V gene encodes CDR1 SGHAT and CDR2 FQDESV (reference sequence). The CDR3 totals 14 residues. CDR3 bases: TGTGCCAGCAGCCTCCCGCGACAGCCGGGCGAGCAGTACTTC. The encoded protein is CASSLPRQPGEQYF.

The table lists this clone with a few counts. The genes are TRBV7-8 and TRBJ2-3, with D possibly being TRBD2 (5 bases). V dropped 2 bases and J dropped 2 bases, with 11 bases sitting between them. Germline CDR1 is SGHVS and CDR2 is FQNEAQ. The CDR3 consists of 15 residues. CDR3 sequence: CASSLHQRNTDTQYF. DNA of the CDR3: TGTGCCAGCAGCTTACATCAGCGGAACACAGATACGCAGTATTTT.

The chain is built from TRBV6-5 and TRBJ2-7, with 7 bases fitting TRBD1. Germline-derived CDR1 and CDR2 are MNHEY and SVGAGI. CDR3 length equals 13 residues. V was clipped by 7 bases and J by 1 base; unmatched bases: 4. The CDR3 sequence: CASTWDSSYEQYF. CDR3 sequence (DNA): TGTGCCAGCACCTGGGACAGTTCCTACGAGCAGTACTTC.

As concerns this clone: This CDR3 is also generated by other DNA sequences in the sample. This sequence joins TRBV9 and TRBJ2-5; no reliable D call. The CDR3 contains 13 residues. CDR1 is SGDLS and CDR2 is YYNGEE in the germline V gene. V lost 2 bases to trimming and J lost 3 bases, with 8 bases between them. CDR3 protein: CASSVGREETQYF. For the CDR3, the DNA is TGTGCCAGCAGCGTGGGCAGAGAAGAGACCCAGTACTTC.

The chain is built from TRBV10-3 and TRBJ2-3; D might be TRBD2 (7 bases). CDR1 ENHRY and CDR2 SYGVKD come from the germline V gene. Trimming took 11 bases from V and 4 from J, leaving 19 bases between them. CDR3 length: 14 amino acids. The CDR3 DNA is TGTGCCGGCCGAAGGGGGGGGGCAGCAGATACGCAGTATTTT. Protein product: CAGRRGGAADTQYF.

The chain carries TRBV19 and TRBJ1-2; maybe TRBD1 (6 bases). Deletions cut 1 base from V and 7 bases from J, with 10 bases between. This CDR3 contains 13 residues. CDR1 is LNHDA and CDR2 is SQIVND in the germline V gene (reference sequence). Here the CDR3 reads CASSIVQGSGYTF. Written as DNA, the CDR3 is TGTGCCAGTAGTATAGTGCAGGGGAGTGGCTACACCTTC.